Each of the 13 T cell receptor beta chains below was sequenced from the same sample in a study of blood T cell repertoires in COVID-19. The table came from immunoSEQ multiplex PCR; TCRdb's copy has only in-frame clones and leaves some out. Of 310,000 or so clones in the sample, approximately 87% were seen once. The sample taken for sequencing was peripheral blood. The receptors were sampled from a woman between 45 and 65 years old with active or convalescent COVID-19.

J is TRBJ1-5 and V is TRBV28, with 11 bases that match TRBD1. Germline V gene lookup returns CDR1 MDHEN and CDR2 SYDVKM. Germline trimming cut 5 bases from V and 5 bases from J; bases unmatched to any gene: 5. This CDR3 has 15 residues. Written as DNA, the CDR3 is TGTGCCAGCAGTCCTCGGACAGGGGGCTATCAGCCCCAGCATTTT. It specifies CASSPRTGGYQPQHF.

This chain connects TRBV30 to TRBJ2-7, with 12 positions matching TRBD1. Per the germline V gene, CDR1 is GTSNPN and CDR2 is SVGIG (reference sequence). The junction had 4 bases not matched to a gene; V was cut back by 1 base and J by 6 bases. This CDR3 region has 14 residues. CDR3 loop: CAWSAGTGGLEQYF. The CDR3 coding sequence is TGTGCCTGGAGTGCCGGGACAGGGGGCCTCGAGCAGTACTTC.

This chain uses TRBV7-6 with TRBJ1-2, with TRBD1 as a possible D gene (5 bases). The CDR3 consists of 13 residues. CDR1 is SGHVS and CDR2 is FNYEAQ in the germline V gene. Trimming removed 5 bases from V and 4 bases from J, with 11 bases in between. The CDR3 coding sequence is TGTGCCAGCAGCCAGCACGGGGGCTATGGCTACACCTTC. Encoded protein: CASSQHGGYGYTF.

CDR3 loop: CASRRGQQNIQYF. Written as DNA, the CDR3 is TGTGCCAGCAGAAGGGGACAGCAAAACATTCAGTACTTC. The chain has TRBV2 and TRBJ2-4, with 7 bases fitting TRBD1. The CDR3 consists of 13 residues. Per germline, CDR1 SNHLY and CDR2 FYNNEI. V shed 6 bases, J shed 5 bases, and the junction held 4 bases outside the gene matches. The variable domain in full, completed from reference TRBV2 and TRBJ2-4, reads EPEVTQTPSHQVTQMGQEVILRCVPISNHLYFYWYRQILGQKVEFLVSFYNNEISEKSEIFDDQFSVERPDGSNFTLKIRSTKLEDSAMYFCASRRGQQNIQYFGAGTRLSVL.

The genes are TRBV9 and TRBJ2-1, with 8 bases that match TRBD1. J was trimmed by 3 bases and V by 3 bases; bases with no gene match: 2. Per the germline V gene, CDR1 is SGDLS and CDR2 is YYNGEE. This CDR3 has 14 amino acids. The chain's CDR3 is CASSDTGGYNEQFF. Written as DNA, the CDR3 is TGTGCCAGCAGCGACACAGGGGGCTACAATGAGCAGTTCTTC.

The chain is built from TRBV11-2 and TRBJ2-1; possible D gene TRBD2, 6 bases. Germline V CDR1 and CDR2: SGHAT, FQNNGV. This CDR3 is built from 15 residues. The V end lost 6 bases, the J end lost 5 bases, and 17 bases lay between the germline ends. The CDR3 spells CASRWRDRWDNEQFF. CDR3 nucleotide sequence: TGTGCCAGCAGATGGCGGGATCGATGGGACAATGAGCAGTTCTTC. Together with reference TRBV11-2 and TRBJ2-1, the CDR3 gives the full variable domain: EAGVAQSPRYKIIEKRQSVAFWCNPISGHATLYWYQQILGQGPKLLIQFQNNGVVDDSQLPKDRFSAERLKGVDSTLKIQPAKLEDSAVYLCASRWRDRWDNEQFFGPGTRLTVL.

This clone was seen a single time. The genes are TRBV2 and TRBJ1-4; weak D call: TRBD1 (6 bases). The V and J ends lost 9 bases and 7 bases respectively, with 15 bases between them. The CDR3 spans 13 residues. CDR1 and CDR2 from the germline V gene are SNHLY and FYNNEI. In DNA form, the CDR3 reads TGTGCCAGAACCGGGACATCCACTGAAAAACTGTTTTTT. Its translation: CARTGTSTEKLFF.

The V gene is TRBV9, the J gene TRBJ2-7, with 7 positions matching TRBD2. The V segment lost 0 bases and the J segment 0 bases; nucleotides outside the gene matches: 6. Germline V CDR1 and CDR2: SGDLS, YYNGEE. This CDR3 is 16 amino acids long. As DNA, the CDR3 is TGTGCCAGCAGCGTAGGACCGAGCGGGGTCTCCTACGAGCAGTACTTC. Its translation is CASSVGPSGVSYEQYF.

The CDR3 reads CASSPTRGFNYGYTF. The CDR3 DNA reads TGTGCCAGCTCCCCGACAAGGGGGTTTAACTATGGCTACACCTTC. This chain connects TRBV18 to TRBJ1-2; D perhaps matches TRBD1 (6 bases). Germline lookup yields CDR1 KGHSH and CDR2 LQKENI. Trimming stripped 6 bases from V and 1 base from J, with 15 bases between. This CDR3 is 15 amino acids long.

This clone was picked up one time. The rearrangement links TRBV30 to TRBJ1-5, with 9 bases fitting TRBD1. CDR1 GTSNPN and CDR2 SVGIG come from the germline V gene (reference sequence). V lost 0 bases to trimming and J lost 7 bases; unmatched junction nucleotides: 10. The CDR3 is made up of 16 amino acids. CDR3 bases: TGTGCCTGGAGTGTCCCGGGACAGGGAACAGGACAGCCCCAGCATTTT. Translating gives CAWSVPGQGTGQPQHF. The whole variable domain, remainder taken from reference TRBV30 and TRBJ1-5, is SQTIHQWPATLVQPVGSPLSLECTVEGTSNPNLYWYRQAAGRGLQLLFYSVGIGQISSEVPQNLSASRPQDRQFILSSKKLLLSDSGFYLCAWSVPGQGTGQPQHFGDGTRLSIL.

The chain couples TRBV21-1 to TRBJ1-2. TRBV21-1 is a documented pseudogene. CDR3 length equals 17 residues. CDR3 sequence (DNA): TGTGCCAGCAGCAACGGGGAGGGAAGCTACCTTAACTATGGCTACACCTTC. It specifies CASSNGEGSYLNYGYTF.

The chain combines TRBV7-9 with TRBJ2-7; the D gene is possibly TRBD2 (6 bases). The germline CDR1 and CDR2 sequences are SEHNR and FQNEAQ (reference sequence). The ends were cut back, 6 bases at V and 2 bases at J, with 17 bases in the middle. CDR3 length equals 15 residues. CDR3 nucleotide sequence: TGTGCCAGCAGTCGTTTCGCGGGACCTACCTACGAGCAGTACTTC. Translated, it gives CASSRFAGPTYEQYF. The full variable domain, in which reference TRBV7-9 and TRBJ2-7 provide the parts outside the CDR3, is DTGVSQNPRHKITKRGQNVTFRCDPISEHNRLYWYRQTLGQGPEFLTYFQNEAQLEKSRLLSDRFSAERPKGSFSTLEIQRTEQGDSAMYLCASSRFAGPTYEQYFGPGTRLTVT.

This clone was detected once. This chain uses TRBV7-2 with TRBJ1-6; D not certain. Trimming shortened V by 5 bases and J by 8 bases, and 13 bases separated the two germline ends. There are 14 residues in the CDR3. Germline V gene sequence: CDR1 SGHTA, CDR2 FQGNSA. The CDR3 bases are TGTGCCAGCAGCGCTTTAACGGAGGATTCACCCCTCCACTTT. Protein product: CASSALTEDSPLHF. The full variable domain, its missing parts supplied by reference TRBV7-2 and TRBJ1-6, is GAGVSQSPSNKVTEKGKDVELRCDPISGHTALYWYRQSLGQGLEFLIYFQGNSAPDKSGLPSDRFSAERTGGSVSTLTIQRTQQEDSAVYLCASSALTEDSPLHFGNGTRLTVT.